This T cell receptor (beta chain) is drawn from a study of blood T cell repertoires in COVID-19. The CDR3 runs 15 residues. The V gene's germline CDR1 is MGHRA and CDR2 YSYEKL. J lost 5 bases, V lost 1 base, and 5 bases had no gene match. TCRdb keeps only in-frame clones here, not all; method: immunoSEQ multiplex PCR. The data contain 250,000 to 350,000 clones, 85% to 90% of them singletons. This clonotype was sampled from a woman aged 18-29 years who had recovered from COVID-19. The sample was PBMCs or T cells enriched from blood (not recorded which). The chain combines TRBV4-1 with TRBJ2-5; 9 nucleotides agree with TRBD1. The CDR3 DNA follows: TGCGCCAGCAGCCAAGGGACAGGGGATGTTGAGACCCAGTACTTC. Protein product: CASSQGTGDVETQYF.